The 25 T cell receptor beta chains presented below share a single source sample, sequenced in a study of CD8+ T cells in alopecia areata. Reverse transcription of extracted RNA yielded cDNA, which provided the sequencing template. Assay: immunoSEQ multiplex PCR; the TCRdb copy retains only in-frame clones and omits some. This table holds 150,000 or so clones, more than 40% found once. Sequenced material: CD4+ T cells sorted from blood. The receptors here all came from a human donor with alopecia areata.

J is TRBJ2-5 and V is TRBV5-1; possibly TRBD1 or TRBD2 for D (5 bases each). The CDR3 consists of 16 residues. Trimming cost V 7 bases and J 4 bases, with 23 bases left between them. CDR1 is SGHRS and CDR2 is YFSETQ in the germline V gene. CDR3 sequence: CASGPQSRGRGETQYF. The CDR3 bases are TGCGCCAGCGGCCCCCAATCTAGGGGACGAGGAGAGACCCAGTACTTC.

Comment on this clone: The identical CDR3 is also encoded by other nucleotide sequences in the sample. The rearrangement uses TRBV28 and TRBJ2-7; D unclear. The CDR3 runs to 11 residues. Trimming cost V 7 bases and J 4 bases, with 8 bases left between them. Germline assignment: CDR1 MDHEN and CDR2 SYDVKM. CDR3 sequence reads: CASTGSYEQYF. In nucleotides, the CDR3 is TGTGCCAGCACCGGATCATACGAGCAGTACTTC.

This chain connects TRBV29-1 to TRBJ1-5; D is undetermined. The CDR3 runs 13 residues. CDR1 is SQVTM, CDR2 ANQGSEA, per germline. Trimming took 3 bases from V and 5 from J, leaving 11 bases between them. CDR3 loop: CSVELGVDQPQHF. CDR3 nucleotides: TGCAGCGTTGAGTTAGGCGTTGATCAGCCCCAGCATTTT.

This clone is a singleton in its sample. This chain connects TRBV27 to TRBJ2-1; 10 nucleotides align to TRBD1. Germline CDR1 is MNHEY and CDR2 is SMNVEV (reference sequence). The CDR3 is made up of 13 amino acids. V dropped 5 bases and J dropped 9; count of bases not matched to a gene: 4. CDR3 DNA sequence: TGTGCCAGCAGTCAGACAGGGGGCGGTGAGCAGTTCTTC. This translates into CASSQTGGGEQFF.

The chain links TRBV15 to TRBJ2-7; D ambiguous. The germline CDR1 and CDR2 sequences are LNHNV and YYDKDF (reference sequence). Trimming removed 1 base from V and 7 bases from J, with 11 bases in between. The CDR3 covers 13 residues. The CDR3 loop is CATSRGYEWEQYF. The CDR3 DNA is TGTGCCACCAGCAGAGGATACGAGTGGGAGCAGTACTTC.

Sample share makes this clone medium-sized. V usage is TRBV5-4 and J usage is TRBJ2-1; TRBD2 matches 12 bases. Looked up from germline, CDR1 is SGHNT and CDR2 is YYREEE (reference sequence). Unmatched junction bases numbered 10, after V lost 4 bases and J lost 5 bases. The CDR3 is 17 amino acids. CDR3 in amino acids: CASSPAGLAGGNNEQFF. In DNA form, the CDR3 reads TGTGCCAGCAGCCCGGCAGGCCTAGCGGGGGGGAACAATGAGCAGTTCTTC. Drawing the rest from reference TRBV5-4 and TRBJ2-1, the complete variable domain is ETGVTQSPTHLIKTRGQQVTLRCSSQSGHNTVSWYQQALGQGPQFIFQYYREEENGRGNFPPRFSGLQFPNYSSELNVNALELDDSALYLCASSPAGLAGGNNEQFFGPGTRLTVL.

A remark on this clone: The identical CDR3 is also encoded by other nucleotide sequences in the sample. V is TRBV28 and J is TRBJ2-7; D not resolved. The CDR3 extends over 11 amino acids. Germline CDR1 is MDHEN and CDR2 is SYDVKM. V dropped 1 base and J dropped 3 bases, with 1 base sitting between them. The CDR3 DNA reads TGTGCCAGCAGTTTATACTACGAGCAGTACTTC. This sequence encodes CASSLYYEQYF.

V and J are TRBV19 and TRBJ2-1; D is unresolved. This CDR3 has 16 residues. Trimming took 0 bases from V and 0 from J, leaving 9 bases between them. The germline V gene has CDR1 LNHDA and CDR2 SQIVND (reference sequence). The CDR3 protein is CASSIDAVSSYNEQFF. Written as DNA, the CDR3 is TGTGCCAGTAGTATAGACGCGGTTAGCTCCTACAATGAGCAGTTCTTC.

The chain couples TRBV29-1 to TRBJ2-1; 9 bases map to TRBD1. V gave up 8 bases and J gave up 0 bases; unmatched junction bases: 8. The CDR3 is made up of 15 amino acids. From germline, CDR1 is SQVTM and CDR2 ANQGSEA. The CDR3 bases are TGCAGCACGCGGACAGGGGATAGCTCCTACAATGAGCAGTTCTTC. It translates to CSTRTGDSSYNEQFF.

This clone was detected a few times. The chain recombines TRBV7-9 with TRBJ2-7; tentatively, D is TRBD1 (5 bases). The V gene's germline CDR1 is SEHNR and CDR2 FQNEAQ (reference sequence). The V gene lost 4 bases and the J gene lost 2 bases, with 9 bases spanning the gap. The CDR3 has 13 residues. CDR3 sequence: CASSSGLTYEQYF. As DNA, the CDR3 is TGTGCCAGCAGCTCAGGGTTGACCTACGAGCAGTACTTC.

As regards this clone: At one of its ends the junction is not consistent with the germline gene, which may arise from a read error. This rearrangement joins TRBV5-1 to TRBJ2-6, with D maybe TRBD2 (5 bases). CDR1 and CDR2 from the germline V gene are SGHRS and YFSETQ. CDR3 length: 16 amino acids. This CDR3 is CASRLAYRGRANVLTF. For the CDR3, the DNA is TGCGCCAGCAGATTGGCCTACCGGGGAAGGGCCAACGTCCTGACTTTC.

The chain links TRBV6-6 to TRBJ1-1; 7 bases align to TRBD1. V shed 5 bases, J shed 1 base, and the junction held 7 bases outside the gene matches. The CDR3 is 15 residues long. Germline CDR1 and CDR2: MNHNY and SVGAGI (reference sequence). DNA of the CDR3: TGTGCCAGCAGTGACAGGGTTATGGCGAACACTGAAGCTTTCTTT. Protein: CASSDRVMANTEAFF.

This clone was recorded only once. The genes are TRBV5-1 and TRBJ1-2, with D perhaps TRBD1 (5 bases). CDR1 SGHRS and CDR2 YFSETQ come from the germline V gene. This CDR3 spans 13 amino acids. The germline V and J ends were trimmed by 3 bases and 11 bases, with 17 bases remaining between them. The CDR3: CASSSKSTGGYTF. The CDR3 nucleotides are TGCGCCAGCAGCTCCAAATCTACAGGTGGTTACACCTTC.

In its sample, this clone was seen a few times. This chain's CDR3 is CASSRTSGLDTQYF. The CDR3 bases are TGTGCCAGCAGCCGGACTAGCGGATTAGATACGCAGTATTTT. The chain is built from TRBV2 and TRBJ2-3; TRBD2 agrees at 10 bases. Looked up from germline, CDR1 is SNHLY and CDR2 is FYNNEI. This CDR3 is 14 amino acids long. With 6 bases clipped from V and 5 bases from J, the junction kept 5 bases outside the gene matches.

The chain links TRBV19 to TRBJ2-7; 11 nucleotides agree with TRBD1. CDR1 LNHDA and CDR2 SQIVND come from the germline V gene (reference sequence). J was trimmed by 2 bases and V by 6 bases; bases with no gene match: 6. The CDR3 contains 15 residues. The CDR3 sequence: CASRPGQGGPYEQYF. The CDR3 nucleotides are TGTGCCAGTAGGCCGGGACAGGGGGGGCCCTACGAGCAGTACTTC.

The V call is TRBV7-6, the J call TRBJ1-2; no firm D call. Trimming stripped 1 base from V and 3 bases from J, with 9 bases between. In germline, CDR1 is SGHVS, CDR2 FNYEAQ. The CDR3 is 14 residues long. CDR3 DNA sequence: TGTGCCAGCAGCTTAGACTCAGGATACTATGGCTACACCTTC. It is translated as CASSLDSGYYGYTF.

The chain couples TRBV12-5 to TRBJ2-7, with D possibly TRBD1 on 5 matching bases. The CDR3 loop spans 11 amino acids. Germline V gene data show CDR1 as LGHNT and CDR2 as FRNRAP. Trimming shortened V by 1 base and J by 7 bases, and 5 bases separated the two germline ends. CDR3 loop: CASGLEGEQYF. CDR3 sequence (DNA): TGTGCTAGTGGTTTGGAGGGGGAGCAGTACTTC.

The chain recombines TRBV2 with TRBJ2-3, with TRBD2 as a possible D gene (5 bases). The CDR3 is 12 amino acids. Trimming cost V 5 bases and J 6 bases, with 9 bases left between them. Germline-derived CDR1 and CDR2 are SNHLY and FYNNEI. This CDR3 reads CASSPTTDTQYF. DNA for the CDR3: TGTGCCAGCAGTCCGACTACCGATACGCAGTATTTT.

V is TRBV28 and J is TRBJ2-7, with 7 bases fitting TRBD1. The trim removed 10 bases at V and 0 bases at J, leaving 3 bases unmatched. Germline V gives CDR1 MDHEN, CDR2 SYDVKM. The CDR3 totals 12 residues. Here the CDR3 DNA reads TGTGCCACGGACAGGAACTCCTACGAGCAGTACTTC. It encodes CATDRNSYEQYF.

V gene TRBV4-1 combines with J gene TRBJ1-1; D is undetermined. Looked up from germline, CDR1 is MGHRA and CDR2 is YSYEKL. This CDR3 spans 13 amino acids. V was shortened by 0 bases and J by 4 bases, with 6 bases between the two germline ends. CDR3: CASSQDVGTEAFF. Written as DNA, the CDR3 is TGCGCCAGCAGCCAAGACGTTGGCACTGAAGCTTTCTTT.

The CDR3 here is CATSITQGANEQFF. The CDR3 nucleotides read TGTGCCACCAGCATTACACAGGGGGCGAATGAGCAGTTCTTC. This chain links TRBV15 with TRBJ2-1, with TRBD1 matching over 9 bases. J lost 7 bases, V lost 4 bases, and 5 bases had no gene match. The CDR3 extends over 14 amino acids. The germline CDR1 and CDR2 sequences are LNHNV and YYDKDF (reference sequence). Full variable domain (missing parts from reference TRBV15 and TRBJ2-1): DAMVIQNPRYQVTQFGKPVTLSCSQTLNHNVMYWYQQKSSQAPKLLFHYYDKDFNNEADTPDNFQSRRPNTSFCFLDIRSPGLGDTAMYLCATSITQGANEQFFGPGTRLTVL.

This clone appeared a few times. This chain links TRBV30 with TRBJ2-4; no clear D gene. This CDR3 is built from 15 residues. Germline V gene sequence: CDR1 GTSNPN, CDR2 SVGIG (reference sequence). V lost 1 base and J lost 1, with 11 bases in between. CDR3 loop: CAWSANVGAKNIQYF. The CDR3 DNA sequence: TGTGCCTGGAGTGCCAACGTCGGGGCCAAAAACATTCAGTACTTC. Variable domain in full (rest from reference TRBV30 and TRBJ2-4): SQTIHQWPATLVQPVGSPLSLECTVEGTSNPNLYWYRQAAGRGLQLLFYSVGIGQISSEVPQNLSASRPQDRQFILSSKKLLLSDSGFYLCAWSANVGAKNIQYFGAGTRLSVL.

CDR3 sequence reads: CASSDIQNGTYEQYF. For the CDR3, the DNA is TGTGCCAGCAGTGATATTCAGAACGGAACCTACGAGCAGTACTTC. The chain joins TRBV6-1 to TRBJ2-7; D is undetermined. CDR1 is MNHNS, CDR2 SASEGT, per germline. Trimming stripped 3 bases from V and 2 bases from J, with 14 bases between. The CDR3 covers 15 residues.

The chain recombines TRBV5-1 with TRBJ1-1; D is perhaps TRBD1 (5 bases). V shed 3 bases and J shed 5 bases, with 11 bases lying between them. The CDR3 loop spans 13 amino acids. Germline loops: CDR1 SGHRS, CDR2 YFSETQ. The CDR3 region has the DNA TGCGCCAGCAGCTCTCAGGGAGGAACTGAAGCTTTCTTT. The encoded protein is CASSSQGGTEAFF.

This chain uses TRBV30 with TRBJ2-1, with D maybe TRBD2 (6 bases). The CDR3 has 15 residues. Germline CDR1 reads GTSNPN; CDR2 reads SVGIG (reference sequence). Trimming took 7 bases from V and 0 from J, leaving 16 bases between them. CDR3 in amino acids: CAYSSGVSSYNEQFF. DNA of the CDR3: TGTGCCTACAGTAGCGGAGTGAGCTCCTACAATGAGCAGTTCTTC.